Sequencing of this T cell receptor (beta chain) was carried out in a study of blood T cells in healthy people across ages. Findings and caveats of the study: Unsorted PBMCs blocked a conclusive comparison of naive and antigen-experienced cells. A greater number of naive CD4+ cells and higher diversity distinguished long-lived donors from aged donors. Roughly linear declines in TCR beta diversity per million T cells occurred with age.

This clonotype was recorded many times. Its antigen is unknown. With 6 bases clipped from V and 4 bases from J, the junction kept 11 bases outside the gene matches. The CDR3 covers 14 residues. Germline CDR1 SQVTM, CDR2 ANQGSEA. PCR was performed a second time for roughly 7 to 12 cycles using a sample-barcoded 5' primer and a J-beta primer mix. MiXCR, run by TCRdb on the 5' RACE reads, gives a single entry per CDR3 protein. This sample carries under 2 million distinct CDR3 sequences, 30% to 40% of them seen once, and the ten largest clones take 11%. The sequenced sample consisted of blood. This receptor was obtained from a woman aged 25 to 45 in good health. The chain combines TRBV29-1 with TRBJ1-2, with 7 bases lining up with TRBD1. The chain's CDR3 is CSVSVTGKSYGYTF. CDR3 bases: TGCAGCGTCTCCGTGACAGGGAAGAGCTATGGCTACACCTTC.